This T cell receptor (beta chain) was sequenced for a study of T cell responses to AZD1222 COVID-19 vaccine. General study results and limits: Females made up more of the donors, who were largely white British, and clonal diversity may have come out too low. Spike-wide vaccine-associated CD4 TCRs dominated at 160-218 and 743-854. No day 14 peak samples; only post-peak repertoires were characterized. Compared with day 0, the breadth and depth of the Spike-specific TCR repertoire rose significantly after two doses of AZD1222.

As regards this clone: Its target is not known.

The germline V and J ends were trimmed by 5 bases and 7 bases, with 12 bases remaining between them. Germline-derived CDR1 and CDR2 are LNHDA and SQIVND (reference sequence). The CDR3 is 13 amino acids. Some clones are missing from TCRdb's copy, which holds only in-frame ones; the method was immunoSEQ multiplex PCR. The data show some 170,000 clones, roughly 94% seen once. This receptor was taken from an adult in good health. V is TRBV19 and J is TRBJ1-5; D remains unclear. The input for sequencing was peripheral blood, taken on day 0 of MenACWY control vaccination. CDR3 residues: CASSYSYDQPQHF. Here the CDR3 DNA reads TGTGCCAGTAGTTACTCGTACGACCAGCCCCAGCATTTT.